This is a list of T cell receptor beta chains from one sample in a study of blood T cell repertoires in COVID-19. Using immunoSEQ multiplex PCR, the repertoire was profiled, and TCRdb retains in-frame clones only, with some absent. The sample records roughly 40,000 clones, 75% to 90% being singletons. Sequencing used peripheral blood. Receptor source: a man under 40 with active or convalescent COVID-19. The CDR3 runs from the conserved cysteine through the conserved F or W. D genes are given only for firm matches. Size tells how often a clone was seen (once, few, many) or the class of an expanded clone, and some rows leave it out.

once,TRBJ2-3,TRBD2,TRBV6-5,CASSYSLAGSTDTQYF
.,TRBJ1-6,TRBD1,TRBV27,CASSFSDRGNSPLHF
.,TRBJ2-3,.,TRBV10-1,CASSEFDSTTSTDTQYF
.,TRBJ1-1,TRBD1,TRBV7-9,CASSRDRSNTEAFF
.,TRBJ2-5,.,TRBV3-1/TRBV3-2,CASSQPGTTGETQYF
once,TRBJ2-7,TRBD1,TRBV4-1,CASSQDGQGIGGSYEQYF
.,TRBJ2-7,TRBD1,TRBV6-5,CASSYSGQGSYEQYF
.,TRBJ1-6,.,TRBV28,CASRDLDSPLHF
.,TRBJ2-7,TRBD1,TRBV10-3,CAISEKTGYEQYF
.,TRBJ1-1,.,TRBV7-9,CASTIRYGGAYEAFF
large,TRBJ1-2,TRBD1,TRBV5-6,CASSYGTAYGYTF
.,TRBJ2-7,TRBD2,TRBV5-6,CASSLGLAGAPYEQYF
once,TRBJ1-5,.,TRBV5-4,CASSLDRDQPQHF
.,TRBJ1-5,.,TRBV2,CASTRVPESNQPQHF
.,TRBJ1-2,TRBD1,TRBV18,CASSPPGTVGYYGYTF
.,TRBJ2-1,TRBD2,TRBV19,CASTRLAGEGEQFF
.,TRBJ1-2,TRBD1,TRBV18,CASSPQGAAYGYTF
.,TRBJ1-1,.,TRBV10-3,CAISIKQNTEAFF
.,TRBJ1-5,TRBD1,TRBV6-2/TRBV6-3,CASSSGQGFNNQPQHF
.,TRBJ1-4,TRBD1,TRBV12-3/TRBV12-4,CASSRGGDEKLFF
.,TRBJ2-1,TRBD2,TRBV19,CASSGSGGVHNEQFF
.,TRBJ2-3,TRBD2,TRBV5-6,CASSSLAGGRTQYF
.,TRBJ2-6,.,TRBV7-2,CASSLGAGSGANVLTF
.,TRBJ2-3,TRBD2,TRBV4-1,CASSQLRGSTDTQYF
.,TRBJ1-2,.,TRBV7-9,CASSFQGQYGYTF
.,TRBJ1-3,TRBD1,TRBV5-1,CASSLDPGQSRNTIYF
.,TRBJ2-1,.,TRBV5-8,CASNRGRSSYNEQFF
.,TRBJ2-5,.,TRBV12-5,CASGLVGGETQYF
.,TRBJ1-5,TRBD1,TRBV28,CASSRGGQGSQPQHF
.,TRBJ2-1,TRBD1,TRBV24-1,CATSLTGAVGEQFF
.,TRBJ2-2,.,TRBV19,CASSSGTNTGELFF
.,TRBJ1-5,.,TRBV2,CASSTRGSDLGNQPQHF
.,TRBJ1-5,.,TRBV19,CASSISRTVRVGNQPQHF
.,TRBJ2-2,.,TRBV5-1,CASTVGDRKTGELFF
.,TRBJ2-1,TRBD2,TRBV3-1/TRBV3-2,CASSRSGLAGNEQFF
.,TRBJ1-2,.,TRBV7-2,CASSESRVNYGYTF
.,TRBJ2-5,TRBD1,TRBV5-1,CASRNTGQLQETQYF
.,TRBJ2-1,TRBD1,TRBV9,CASSKLTGTGEYNEQFF
.,TRBJ2-2,.,TRBV5-1,CASSFKEGVNTGELFF